This T cell receptor beta chain was captured in a study of T-cell reconstitution after alpha-beta-depleted transplantation in children. This clonotype was seen many times. Unique molecular identifiers were built into the TCRbeta library. TCRdb reanalysed the PCR reads using MiXCR and keeps one entry per CDR3 protein. This table has hundreds of thousands of distinct CDR3 sequences, 8% to 10% appearing once. Germline CDR1 is SGHTA and CDR2 is FQGNSA. V trimming: 1 base; J trimming: 1 base; junction bases outside the gene matches: 3. The CDR3 is 16 residues long. The source of this sequence is a human donor who donated a stem cell graft to a child with acute lymphoblastic leukemia. Material: PBMCs from the stem cell graft donor, obtained from the stem cell graft. V and J are TRBV7-2 and TRBJ2-3; 9 bases are a match to TRBD2. The CDR3: CASSLGERGGTDTQYF. CDR3 DNA sequence: TGTGCCAGCAGCTTAGGGGAGCGGGGGGGCACAGATACGCAGTATTTT.